Presented here are 5 T cell receptor beta chains from one specimen sequenced in a study of cytomegalovirus exposure and HLA in healthy donors. Repertoires were generated with immunoSEQ multiplex PCR, while TCRdb's copy carries only in-frame clones and drops some. The profile shows hundreds of thousands of clones, just under 90% of them singletons. The sample comprised PBMCs. These receptors all stem from a man in his late teens or twenties in good health and CMV-seronegative.

The V call is TRBV19, the J call TRBJ1-1; possible D gene TRBD1, 5 bases. Trimming shortened V by 9 bases and J by 6 bases, and 11 bases separated the two germline ends. The CDR3 extends over 11 amino acids. Germline lookup yields CDR1 LNHDA and CDR2 SQIVND (reference sequence). CDR3 DNA: TGTGCCAGCCAATGGGGCGCTGAAGCTTTCTTT. It translates to CASQWGAEAFF.

The chain couples TRBV2 to TRBJ2-2; no reliable D call. Trimming pared 0 bases from V and 9 bases from J, leaving 11 bases between. The CDR3 is made up of 14 amino acids. Looked up from germline, CDR1 is SNHLY and CDR2 is FYNNEI. This CDR3 is CASSEALVGWELFF. Here the CDR3 DNA reads TGTGCCAGCAGTGAAGCGTTAGTCGGGTGGGAGCTGTTTTTT.

The V and J genes are TRBV9 and TRBJ2-2; the D gene is possibly TRBD2 (6 bases). This CDR3 contains 16 residues. V lost 4 bases to trimming and J lost 3 bases, with 16 bases between them. The germline V gene has CDR1 SGDLS and CDR2 YYNGEE. The CDR3 protein is CASSPPPGGYTGELFF. DNA of the CDR3: TGTGCCAGCAGCCCACCCCCCGGGGGTTACACCGGGGAGCTGTTTTTT.

The genes are TRBV6-1 and TRBJ1-5, with 7 bases fitting TRBD1. The germline V gene has CDR1 MNHNS and CDR2 SASEGT. V shed 7 bases and J 2 bases; nucleotides not matched to a gene: 5. CDR3 length: 14 residues. CDR3 protein: CASKLGTGNQPQHF. CDR3 sequence (DNA): TGTGCCAGCAAGCTCGGGACAGGCAATCAGCCCCAGCATTTT.

The chain has TRBV19 and TRBJ2-7; possible D gene TRBD2, 6 bases. V dropped 4 bases and J dropped 6 bases, with 13 bases sitting between them. CDR1 is LNHDA and CDR2 is SQIVND in the germline V gene (reference sequence). This CDR3 contains 13 residues. The DNA of the CDR3 is TGTGCCAGTAGTAGTGCCGGGGGAACCGAGCAGTACTTC. This encodes CASSSAGGTEQYF. The variable domain in full, with the rest retrieved from reference TRBV19 and TRBJ2-7, is DGGITQSPKYLFRKEGQNVTLSCEQNLNHDAMYWYRQDPGQGLRLIYYSQIVNDFQKGDIAEGYSVSREKKESFPLTVTSAQKNPTAFYLCASSSAGGTEQYFGPGTRLTVT.